The clone carrying this T cell receptor (beta chain) occurred once. The method was immunoSEQ multiplex PCR; TCRdb's version includes in-frame clones alone and lacks a portion of them. The sample lists roughly 54,000 clones, 89% occurring once. This CDR3 is built from 15 residues. V was clipped by 5 bases and J by 2 bases, with 16 bases between them. The germline V gene has CDR1 SGHTA and CDR2 FQGNSA. This specimen comes from a study of T cell responses to AZD1222 COVID-19 vaccine. The starting material was peripheral blood, obtained 28 days after the second AZD1222 dose. This receptor was taken from an adult who received the AZD1222 COVID-19 vaccine. The chain employs TRBV7-2 and TRBJ2-7; D remains unclear. CDR3 amino acids: CASSNTWQPAYEQYF. The CDR3 DNA follows: TGTGCCAGCAGCAACACCTGGCAGCCAGCCTACGAGCAGTACTTC.